This T cell receptor beta chain was documented in a study of blood T cell repertoires in COVID-19. Data came from immunoSEQ multiplex PCR; TCRdb stores just in-frame clones and leaves some out. Among around 460,000 clones listed, 80% to 90% were seen once. V dropped 4 bases and J dropped 6; count of bases not matched to a gene: 6. The germline V gene encodes CDR1 SGHTA and CDR2 FQGTGA. The CDR3 covers 15 residues. The clonotype originates from a man in his late teens or twenties with COVID-19, enrolled during active disease. Sequenced input: peripheral blood. The J gene is TRBJ2-1, the V gene TRBV7-3, with 10 bases fitting TRBD2. The CDR3 protein is CASSSGTSAINEQFF. The CDR3 DNA follows: TGTGCCAGCAGCTCGGGGACTAGCGCGATCAATGAGCAGTTCTTC.